This TCR beta chain was sequenced for a study of T cells in Graves' hyperthyroidism and ophthalmopathy. General observations from the study: Most clonotypes expanded in the thyroid (above 0.001) were also present in blood.

Using more than 7.5 ml of fresh peripheral blood, PBMCs were prepared. The CDR3 is 15 residues long. V lost 2 bases, J lost 9 bases, and 20 bases lay in between. Germline V gene lookup returns CDR1 MNHEY and CDR2 SVGEGT. Amplified regions were TCR beta CDR3 sequences from RNA transcripts. Using the HTBI primer set, a first-round RT-PCR was run on the TCR CDR3. MiXCR was run by TCRdb on the multiplex PCR reads, yielding one entry per CDR3 protein. The sample records 250,000 to 300,000 distinct CDR3 sequences, approximately 12% being singletons. This clonotype was counted between two and nine times. No antigen is known for it.

The specimen was blood. The gene calls are TRBV6-2 or TRBV6-3 and TRBJ2-7; D not resolved. This receptor was identified in a woman aged 25-40 years with Graves' hyperthyroidism that later progressed to Graves' ophthalmopathy. CDR3 sequence (DNA): TGTGCCAGCAGTTACAAGGCAGATCCGAACGAAGGGCAGTACTTC. Its translation: CASSYKADPNEGQYF.